The TCR beta chain under discussion was sequenced for a study of neurological immune-mediated disorders. Study-level results: None of the CDR3 amino acid sequences of expanded clones were shared across subjects, and this suggested private repertoires in all groups.

Unsorted libraries were prepared from 2 million PBMCs that had been stored at -80 C. This clonotype has at least ten counts. Its antigen is not identified. Template-switch 5'RACE cDNA synthesis added a 10-nucleotide unique molecular identifier. The yield of each sequencing run was over 170 million TCR-beta sequences from 15-18 subjects. TCRdb re-derived calls from the 5' RACE reads in MiXCR, one entry per CDR3 protein. The sample has some 57,000 distinct CDR3 sequences; over 3.5% are singletons. This clonotype was sampled from a man between 60 and 70 years old with multiple sclerosis. Sequencing was done on a sample of PBMCs.

CDR3 bases: TGCAGCGCCAAAGGGGGACTTAACACTGAAGCTTTCTTT. It codes for CSAKGGLNTEAFF. The chain uses TRBV29-1 and TRBJ1-1, with a tentative D call TRBD1 (6 bases). The CDR3 length is 13 residues. The V gene's germline CDR1 is SQVTM and CDR2 ANQGSEA. The V and J ends lost 7 bases and 2 bases respectively, with 14 bases between them.